These 10 T cell receptor beta chains came from one sample sequenced in a study of cytomegalovirus exposure and HLA in healthy donors. PCR involved 60 Vbeta and 13 Jbeta primers. Method: immunoSEQ multiplex PCR; TCRdb's copy keeps in-frame clones and lacks some. The sample includes 150,000 to 200,000 clones, about 84% seen only once; the top ten take roughly 14%. Sequencing input: PBMCs. The origin of the receptors is a woman between 25 and 40 years old in good health and CMV-seropositive.

This clone was seen a handful of times. The gene calls are TRBV15 and TRBJ1-1; D might be TRBD1 (5 bases). This CDR3 is 12 amino acids long. Germline V gives CDR1 LNHNV, CDR2 YYDKDF (reference sequence). Trimming took 5 bases from V and 7 from J, leaving 11 bases between them. The CDR3 sequence is CATSGRGIEAFF. CDR3 in DNA: TGTGCCACCAGCGGCCGGGGGATTGAAGCTTTCTTT.

This sequence joins TRBV7-6 and TRBJ2-1; 8 bases line up with TRBD2. Germline assignment: CDR1 SGHVS and CDR2 FNYEAQ. V lost 0 bases, J lost 7 bases, and 2 bases stayed unmatched. CDR3 length: 14 amino acids. The CDR3 sequence is CASSLAPSGNEQFF. The CDR3 region has the DNA TGTGCCAGCAGCTTAGCGCCTAGCGGGAATGAGCAGTTCTTC.

The rearrangement uses TRBV28 and TRBJ2-7, with 14 positions matching TRBD2. CDR3 length: 21 amino acids. Germline CDR1 and CDR2: MDHEN and SYDVKM. Unmatched junction bases numbered 23, after V lost 5 bases and J lost 5 bases. CDR3 loop: CASSPRGFRTGTSGRVDEQYF. For the CDR3, the DNA is TGTGCCAGCAGTCCCCGAGGGTTTCGGACCGGGACTAGCGGGAGAGTCGACGAGCAGTACTTC.

The DNA of the CDR3 is TGTGCCAGCAGTTTAAGCCCCCCGTACACTGAAGCTTTCTTT. Its translation is CASSLSPPYTEAFF. The V call is TRBV28, the J call TRBJ1-1; D gene unclear. The germline V and J ends were trimmed by 2 bases and 3 bases, with 10 bases remaining between them. This CDR3 has 14 amino acids. Germline CDR1 is MDHEN and CDR2 is SYDVKM.

This chain uses TRBV2 with TRBJ1-2; 10 bases line up with TRBD1. Looked up from germline, CDR1 is SNHLY and CDR2 is FYNNEI. The CDR3 runs to 17 residues. V lost 6 bases, J lost 5 bases, and 15 bases stayed unmatched. CDR3 loop: CASRASGTGDNWYGYTF. The DNA for the CDR3 is TGTGCCAGCAGGGCCTCCGGGACAGGGGATAATTGGTATGGCTACACCTTC. Variable domain in full (rest from reference TRBV2 and TRBJ1-2): EPEVTQTPSHQVTQMGQEVILRCVPISNHLYFYWYRQILGQKVEFLVSFYNNEISEKSEIFDDQFSVERPDGSNFTLKIRSTKLEDSAMYFCASRASGTGDNWYGYTFGSGTRLTVV.

Written as DNA, the CDR3 is TGTGCCAGCACCCTGGACAGGGCGGGCAATCAGCCCCAGCATTTT. Translating it yields CASTLDRAGNQPQHF. This sequence joins TRBV6-1 and TRBJ1-5; 8 positions match TRBD1. V gave up 7 bases and J gave up 2 bases; unmatched junction bases: 7. The CDR3 covers 15 residues. Germline V gene sequence: CDR1 MNHNS, CDR2 SASEGT.

The count of this clone is one. The rearrangement links TRBV14 to TRBJ2-7; tentatively, D is TRBD2 (6 bases). The length of the CDR3 is 15 residues. The V gene's germline CDR1 is SGHDN and CDR2 FVKESK. Between the trimmed V and J ends, which lost 1 base and 3 bases, there was a span of 13 bases. In DNA form, the CDR3 reads TGTGCCAGCAGCCAAGGGGTTAGCGGTTTCTACGAGCAGTACTTC. This gives the protein CASSQGVSGFYEQYF.

The chain is built from TRBV5-6 and TRBJ2-1, with TRBD2 matching over 9 bases. CDR1 and CDR2 (germline): SGHDT, YYEEEE. The CDR3 contains 15 residues. V shed 4 bases, J shed 4 bases, and the junction held 6 bases outside the gene matches. In nucleotides, the CDR3 is TGTGCCAGCAGCGCATCTAGCGGGGTGTACAATGAGCAGTTCTTC. It translates to CASSASSGVYNEQFF.

V usage is TRBV7-9 and J usage is TRBJ2-1, with a weak D call TRBD1 (5 bases). Trimming took off 4 bases at V and 5 bases at J, with 12 bases between the two ends. CDR1 and CDR2 from the germline V gene are SEHNR and FQNEAQ (reference sequence). The CDR3 runs to 14 residues. The CDR3 DNA reads TGTGCCAGCAGCTCCCCGGTCAGGGACAATGAGCAGTTCTTC. Its translation is CASSSPVRDNEQFF.

In its sample, this clone was seen a few times. Other nucleotide sequences from this sample produce the same CDR3. The J gene is TRBJ1-1, the V gene TRBV7-8; D is possibly TRBD1 (6 bases). The CDR3 is made up of 16 amino acids. Germline V CDR1 and CDR2: SGHVS, FQNEAQ. V was trimmed by 5 bases and J by 4 bases, leaving 20 bases between them. In DNA, the CDR3 is TGTGCCAGCAGCCCGAGGGAGGGGGGCTGGGGCACTGAAGCTTTCTTT. Protein product: CASSPREGGWGTEAFF.